The T cell receptor (beta chain) under discussion was sequenced for a study of blood T cell repertoires in COVID-19. Study-level background: Material from acute and convalescent COVID-19 was sourced from the United States, Italy and Spain. From T cells, B-cell-depleted T cells, or PBMCs came the material, which was cDNA or gDNA.

As originally analysed: For nucleated cells, counts were estimated from reference gene primer amplification. The protocol was immunoSEQ multiplex PCR, while the TCRdb copy is restricted to in-frame clones and leaves out a portion. The V and J calls and clone size are taken from that table; D and trimming were inferred from the DNA. The repertoire consists of approximately 100,000 clones, with less than 85% occurring once and the leading ten covering about 1.8%. The TCR originated in a woman aged 65 to 85 with active or convalescent COVID-19. The sequenced sample consisted of peripheral blood.

CDR3 in amino acids: CASSPISYEQYF. The CDR3 nucleotides read TGTGCCAGCAGCCCCATCTCCTACGAGCAGTACTTC. The chain recombines TRBV7-9 with TRBJ2-7; D is uncertain. Germline V gene lookup returns CDR1 SEHNR and CDR2 FQNEAQ (reference sequence). V was cut by 5 bases and J by 0 bases, with 5 bases left in between. The CDR3 loop spans 12 amino acids.